This entry lists 31 T cell receptor beta chains sequenced from one sample in a study of blood T cell repertoires in COVID-19. Assay: immunoSEQ multiplex PCR; the TCRdb copy retains only in-frame clones and omits some. This table holds 150,000 to 190,000 clones, 70% to 90% found once. The sequencing input was peripheral blood. Source of these receptors: a woman aged 60-75 years with COVID-19, enrolled during active disease.

The table lists this clone with a count of one. The CDR3 spells CASSLSWDRTALYEQYF. The DNA of the CDR3 is TGTGCCAGCAGTTTATCGTGGGACAGGACCGCTCTCTACGAGCAGTACTTC. This chain uses TRBV27 with TRBJ2-7; 8 bases agree with TRBD1. Per the germline V gene, CDR1 is MNHEY and CDR2 is SMNVEV (reference sequence). The junction had 10 bases not matched to a gene; V was cut back by 0 bases and J by 3 bases. The CDR3 sequence is 17 residues long.

This clone was counted only a few times. V and J are TRBV24-1 and TRBJ1-3; unclear D gene. V was clipped by 9 bases and J by 0 bases, with 8 bases between them. The length of the CDR3 is 13 residues. Germline CDR1 KGHDR, CDR2 SFDVKD. The CDR3 spells CATSQNSGNTIYF. The CDR3 DNA sequence: TGTGCCACCTCGCAGAACTCTGGAAACACCATATATTTT.

This chain uses TRBV10-1 with TRBJ2-7; 10 nucleotides line up with TRBD2. CDR1 is WNHNN, CDR2 SYGVQD, per germline (reference sequence). CDR3 length: 13 residues. J gave up 3 bases and V 9 bases, and 5 bases lay outside the gene matches. The CDR3 is CARTGTSVYEQYV. The DNA for the CDR3 is TGCGCCAGGACCGGGACTAGCGTCTACGAGCAGTACGTC.

The chain joins TRBV27 to TRBJ2-2; D unresolved. This CDR3 comprises 14 residues. The V gene lost 3 bases and the J gene lost 1 base, with 6 bases spanning the gap. Germline lookup yields CDR1 MNHEY and CDR2 SMNVEV (reference sequence). In DNA form, the CDR3 reads TGTGCCAGCAGTTTCTCAGTGAACACCGGGGAGCTGTTTTTT. This encodes CASSFSVNTGELFF.

V usage is TRBV27 and J usage is TRBJ2-1; 11 positions agree with TRBD2. The germline V gene encodes CDR1 MNHEY and CDR2 SMNVEV (reference sequence). Trimming removed 0 bases from V and 4 bases from J; junction bases left unmatched: 2. The CDR3 runs 16 residues. CDR3 residues: CASSLSGLAAYNEQFF. CDR3 sequence (DNA): TGTGCCAGCAGTTTATCGGGACTAGCGGCTTACAATGAGCAGTTCTTC.

This sequence joins TRBV10-3 and TRBJ1-2; no clear D. CDR3 size: 13 residues. Germline-derived CDR1 and CDR2 are ENHRY and SYGVKD. The V gene lost 5 bases and the J gene lost 2 bases, with 9 bases spanning the gap. This chain's CDR3 is CAISPGSNYGYTF. CDR3 in DNA: TGTGCCATCAGTCCGGGATCGAACTATGGCTACACCTTC.

This chain uses TRBV5-1 with TRBJ2-1; 9 nucleotides match TRBD1. J gave up 7 bases and V 6 bases, and 11 bases lay outside the gene matches. This CDR3 has 15 residues. Per the germline V gene, CDR1 is SGHRS and CDR2 is YFSETQ. The CDR3 protein is CASTAGTGNKNEQFF. In nucleotides, the CDR3 is TGCGCCAGCACCGCCGGGACAGGGAATAAGAATGAGCAGTTCTTC.

This chain uses TRBV9 with TRBJ2-3, with D possibly TRBD1 on 5 matching bases. The germline V gene encodes CDR1 SGDLS and CDR2 YYNGEE. CDR3 length equals 15 residues. Trimming took off 7 bases at V and 4 bases at J, with 19 bases between the two ends. The CDR3 sequence is CASSRVPERPDTQYF. The CDR3 nucleotides are TGTGCCAGCTCCAGGGTCCCGGAACGCCCAGATACGCAGTATTTT.

The chain is built from TRBV5-6 and TRBJ1-4, with 9 bases that match TRBD1. Trimming cost V 1 base and J 10 bases; bases outside gene matches: 11. This CDR3 is 16 amino acids long. Germline V gene sequence: CDR1 SGHDT, CDR2 YYEEEE. The CDR3 nucleotides are TGTGCCAGCAGCTTGTGGGACAGGGTCCAGGGGGGAAAACTGTTTTTT. Protein: CASSLWDRVQGGKLFF.

The V and J genes are TRBV7-6 and TRBJ2-1; 11 bases line up with TRBD2. CDR1 is SGHVS, CDR2 FNYEAQ, per germline. The CDR3 extends over 16 amino acids. The junction had 10 bases not matched to a gene; V was cut back by 5 bases and J by 7 bases. The CDR3 sequence is CASSGQLAGVSNEQFF. The CDR3 coding sequence is TGTGCCAGCAGCGGTCAACTAGCGGGAGTCTCTAATGAGCAGTTCTTC.

The V call is TRBV25-1, the J call TRBJ1-6, with 8 bases lining up with TRBD1. Germline CDR1 MGHDK, CDR2 SYGVNS. The CDR3 runs 16 residues. The V gene end was trimmed by 4 bases and the J gene end by 6 bases; junction bases not matched to a gene: 8. The CDR3, as DNA: TGTGCCAGCAGTGTATCCTCCGGACAGGGTAATTCACCCCTCCACTTT. Encoded protein: CASSVSSGQGNSPLHF.

The CDR3 protein is CASSRWTSGSRNIQYF. The CDR3 DNA is TGTGCCAGCAGCCGGTGGACTAGCGGGAGTCGGAACATTCAGTACTTC. The chain carries TRBV3-1 (or the pseudogene TRBV3-2) and TRBJ2-4; TRBD2 matches 13 bases. Germline V CDR1 and CDR2: LGHDT, YNNKEL (reference sequence). The CDR3 is made up of 16 amino acids. Trimming cost V 4 bases and J 7 bases; bases outside gene matches: 7.

The chain carries TRBV5-1 and TRBJ1-6; possibly TRBD1 for D (6 bases). The length of the CDR3 is 13 residues. Germline-derived CDR1 and CDR2 are SGHRS and YFSETQ. V lost 4 bases, J lost 7 bases, and 9 bases lay in between. The CDR3 is CASSQTGNSPLHF. Here the CDR3 DNA reads TGCGCCAGCAGCCAGACAGGAAATTCACCCCTCCACTTT.

The chain has TRBV29-1 and TRBJ1-1; D possibly corresponds to TRBD1 (5 bases). With 6 bases removed from V and 0 bases from J, the gap between germline ends came to 14 bases. Germline CDR1 is SQVTM and CDR2 is ANQGSEA. The CDR3 is 14 residues long. This CDR3 is CSVLGVLMNTEAFF. For the CDR3, the DNA is TGCAGCGTCCTAGGGGTCTTAATGAACACTGAAGCTTTCTTT.

CDR3: CASSQGRDYRISSYEQYF. The CDR3 DNA follows: TGTGCCAGCAGCCAAGGGAGGGACTACCGAATAAGCTCCTACGAGCAGTACTTC. The chain carries TRBV14 and TRBJ2-7; 7 nucleotides agree with TRBD2. CDR1 and CDR2 (germline): SGHDN, FVKESK. This CDR3 is built from 18 residues. J gave up 0 bases and V 1 base, and 12 bases lay outside the gene matches. Using reference TRBV14 and TRBJ2-7 for the parts outside the CDR3, the full variable domain is EAGVTQFPSHSVIEKGQTVTLRCDPISGHDNLYWYRRVMGKEIKFLLHFVKESKQDESGMPNNRFLAERTGGTYSTLKVQPAELEDSGVYFCASSQGRDYRISSYEQYFGPGTRLTVT.

The chain joins TRBV14 to TRBJ2-1; 8 nucleotides agree with TRBD2. Trimming cost V 1 base and J 8 bases; bases outside gene matches: 7. This CDR3 is built from 15 residues. Germline CDR1 reads SGHDN; CDR2 reads FVKESK. CDR3 in amino acids: CASSQAWREEDEQFF. The CDR3 nucleotides read TGTGCCAGCAGCCAAGCATGGCGGGAGGAAGATGAGCAGTTCTTC. Full variable domain (missing parts from reference TRBV14 and TRBJ2-1): EAGVTQFPSHSVIEKGQTVTLRCDPISGHDNLYWYRRVMGKEIKFLLHFVKESKQDESGMPNNRFLAERTGGTYSTLKVQPAELEDSGVYFCASSQAWREEDEQFFGPGTRLTVL.

In its sample, this clone was seen once. The chain recombines TRBV2 with TRBJ1-6; D uncertain. The CDR3 spans 12 residues. The germline V and J ends were trimmed by 5 bases and 6 bases, with 5 bases remaining between them. Germline V CDR1 and CDR2: SNHLY, FYNNEI. CDR3 sequence reads: CASSLSNSPLHF. The CDR3 nucleotides read TGTGCCAGCAGTTTATCTAATTCACCCCTCCACTTT. Full variable domain (missing parts from reference TRBV2 and TRBJ1-6): EPEVTQTPSHQVTQMGQEVILRCVPISNHLYFYWYRQILGQKVEFLVSFYNNEISEKSEIFDDQFSVERPDGSNFTLKIRSTKLEDSAMYFCASSLSNSPLHFGNGTRLTVT.

The chain is built from TRBV11-2 and TRBJ1-1; D is ambiguous. The V end was cut by 4 bases, the J end by 5 bases, with 14 bases between. Germline-derived CDR1 and CDR2 are SGHAT and FQNNGV. There are 14 residues in the CDR3. The CDR3 DNA reads as TGTGCCAGCAGCTCCGCAGGACGCGGGACTGAAGCTTTCTTT. It is translated as CASSSAGRGTEAFF.

This clone was observed a handful of times. J is TRBJ2-5 and V is TRBV18, with D perhaps matching TRBD2 (6 bases). V was shortened by 8 bases and J by 3 bases, with 16 bases between the two germline ends. Per germline, CDR1 KGHSH and CDR2 LQKENI. The length of the CDR3 is 14 residues. The CDR3 DNA reads TGTGCCAGCCGTAGCCCGGGCGGGAAAGAGACCCAGTACTTC. Its protein is CASRSPGGKETQYF.

The J gene is TRBJ1-4, the V gene TRBV25-1; 7 bases line up with TRBD1. The CDR3 length is 14 residues. Germline CDR1 and CDR2: MGHDK and SYGVNS. The J segment lost 5 bases and the V segment lost 4 bases, leaving 4 bases of the junction unmatched. CDR3 DNA sequence: TGTGCCAGCAGTGTGGAGGGACAGAATGAAAAACTGTTTTTT. Translation: CASSVEGQNEKLFF.

This clone was observed a handful of times. At one of its ends the junction is not consistent with the germline gene, which may arise from a read error. J is TRBJ1-1 and V is TRBV2; 9 positions match TRBD1. The CDR3 extends over 14 amino acids. Germline lookup yields CDR1 SNHLY and CDR2 FYNNEI. For the CDR3, the DNA is TGTGCCAGCAGGGAAGTCCCGGGACAGGGTGAAGCTTTCTTT. Translated, it gives CASREVPGQGEAFF.

The gene calls are TRBV9 and TRBJ1-1, with D possibly being TRBD1 (5 bases). The CDR3 is 14 residues long. Germline CDR1 and CDR2: SGDLS and YYNGEE. Trimming removed 0 bases from V and 3 bases from J, with 9 bases in between. The CDR3 loop is CASSVGGGHTEAFF. The CDR3 bases are TGTGCCAGCAGCGTAGGGGGCGGACACACTGAAGCTTTCTTT.

This clone showed up just a few times. This chain uses TRBV4-1 with TRBJ2-7, with 13 bases lining up with TRBD2. The germline gives CDR1 MGHRA, CDR2 YSYEKL. With V trimmed by 4 bases and J by 2 bases, 17 bases remained unmatched. The CDR3 contains 20 residues. The DNA of the CDR3 is TGCGCCAGCAGCCGCGGAGGGGGACTAGCGGGAAGAACCCAGACCTACGAGCAGTACTTC. The encoded protein is CASSRGGGLAGRTQTYEQYF.

This clone has just one count. The gene calls are TRBV5-1 and TRBJ2-5; D not resolved. CDR3 length equals 9 residues. The V gene lost 9 bases and the J gene lost 3 bases, with 3 bases spanning the gap. Looked up from germline, CDR1 is SGHRS and CDR2 is YFSETQ. CDR3 sequence (DNA): TGCGCCACCGAAGAGACCCAGTACTTC. This encodes CATEETQYF.

Only one count was recorded for this clone. V and J are TRBV6-6 and TRBJ1-3, with 9 bases lining up with TRBD1. This CDR3 comprises 14 residues. V lost 5 bases to trimming and J lost 4 bases; unmatched junction nucleotides: 3. Germline loops: CDR1 MNHNY, CDR2 SVGAGI (reference sequence). In DNA, the CDR3 is TGTGCCAGCAGTAGGACAGGGGACGGAAACACCATATATTTT. Translated, it gives CASSRTGDGNTIYF.

The chain recombines TRBV19 with TRBJ1-1; D not resolved. The CDR3 sequence is 15 residues long. Trimming took 1 base from V and 4 from J, leaving 13 bases between them. The germline V gene has CDR1 LNHDA and CDR2 SQIVND (reference sequence). This CDR3 is CASSIGVRVGTEAFF. CDR3 nucleotide sequence: TGTGCCAGTAGTATAGGAGTTCGGGTTGGCACTGAAGCTTTCTTT.

This chain joins TRBV7-2 and TRBJ1-2, with D possibly matching TRBD1 (6 bases). The CDR3 loop spans 15 amino acids. V lost 1 base and J lost 6, with 15 bases in between. The germline V gene encodes CDR1 SGHTA and CDR2 FQGNSA. The CDR3 sequence: CASSLGGRGSNGYTF. The CDR3 DNA reads as TGTGCCAGCAGCTTAGGGGGCAGGGGAAGCAATGGCTACACCTTC.

The chain uses TRBV18 and TRBJ1-2, with TRBD1 as a possible D gene (6 bases). The CDR3 has 16 residues. The germline V gene encodes CDR1 KGHSH and CDR2 LQKENI. The germline V and J ends were trimmed by 6 bases and 4 bases, with 21 bases remaining between them. The CDR3 spells CASSPTDRPLGYGYTF. The CDR3 DNA follows: TGTGCCAGCTCTCCCACCGACAGGCCGCTAGGCTATGGCTACACCTTC.

The rearrangement uses TRBV19 and TRBJ2-1; 7 positions agree with TRBD1. This CDR3 is built from 17 residues. The V gene end was trimmed by 3 bases and the J gene end by 2 bases; junction bases not matched to a gene: 10. CDR1 and CDR2 from the germline V gene are LNHDA and SQIVND (reference sequence). The DNA for the CDR3 is TGTGCCAGTAGTATTGACGGGACAGCGGTCCCCTACAATGAGCAGTTCTTC. It codes for CASSIDGTAVPYNEQFF.

CDR3 in amino acids: CASSAHSGRDRGRSYNEQFF. In nucleotides, the CDR3 is TGTGCCAGCAGCGCCCATTCGGGGCGGGACAGGGGGCGATCCTACAATGAGCAGTTCTTC. V usage is TRBV9 and J usage is TRBJ2-1; TRBD1 matches at 12 bases. Germline assignment: CDR1 SGDLS and CDR2 YYNGEE. V was pared by 3 bases and J by 1 base, with 14 bases of the junction left unmatched. The CDR3 is 20 residues long.

The CDR3 coding sequence is TGTGCCAGCAGTCAAAGCCTACAGGGGAACTATGGCTACACCTTC. Amino acid sequence: CASSQSLQGNYGYTF. This sequence joins TRBV6-5 and TRBJ1-2; 7 bases match TRBD1. V lost 5 bases and J lost 2; bases outside the gene matches: 8. CDR1 is MNHEY and CDR2 is SVGAGI in the germline V gene. This CDR3 has 15 amino acids.